This T cell receptor beta chain originates from a study of shared clonotypes between healthy human individuals. Study-level information: There were three CD4 naive, three CD4 memory, two CD8 naive and one CD8 memory plates per donor.

In the case of this clone: Its cognate antigen is unknown.

Trimming removed 7 bases from V and 7 bases from J, with 14 bases in between. The CDR3 runs to 13 residues. Looked up from germline, CDR1 is SEHNR and CDR2 is FQNEAQ (reference sequence). Method: immunoSEQ multiplex PCR; TCRdb's copy keeps in-frame clones and lacks some. The sample carries about 730,000 clones, around 70% recorded once. Regarding the study as a whole: Lower generation probabilities were found for non-shared clonotypes than for those shared by all four donors.

The receptor's source is a woman aged 30 to 39 in good health. V is TRBV7-9 and J is TRBJ2-1; D gene unclear. Sequencing input: memory CD4+ T cells sorted from blood. Described subset: CD45RA-negative fraction. The CDR3 DNA follows: TGTGCCAGCACCCTATGGGGTGAGAATGAGCAGTTCTTC. Translation: CASTLWGENEQFF.